This T cell receptor beta chain comes out of a study of graft-versus-host responses after intestinal transplantation. On the study more broadly: The recipients all started with anti-thymocyte globulin induction and then took tacrolimus and steroids for roughly three years.

The data were produced by immunoSEQ multiplex PCR, yet TCRdb's version contains in-frame clones alone and is incomplete. The sample holds roughly 93,000 clones, just under 95% seen once. Overall study findings and caveats: GvH clones occurred in recipient marrow; some first appeared in ileum or blood.

Germline lookup yields CDR1 MDHEN and CDR2 SYDVKM. The CDR3 runs to 14 residues. V dropped 1 base and J dropped 1 base, with 7 bases sitting between them. In regard to this clone: Its antigen is as yet unknown.

The source is a human donor who was the organ donor for an intestinal transplant. The chain uses TRBV28 and TRBJ1-1, with D hard to call. The source material was unstimulated CD8+ T cells sorted from spleen or lymph node cells, sampled before transplant. This CDR3 reads CASSLSPSNTEAFF. The DNA of the CDR3 is TGTGCCAGCAGTTTATCCCCCTCGAACACTGAAGCTTTCTTT.